Listed below are T cell receptor beta chains from one sample, sequenced in a study of cytomegalovirus exposure and HLA in healthy donors. The table came from immunoSEQ multiplex PCR; TCRdb's copy has only in-frame clones and leaves some out. This sample has roughly 80,000 clones; roughly 63% occur once, and the top ten carry about 5.7%. Sequencing used PBMCs. These receptors were taken from a man aged 25 to 40 in good health and CMV-seropositive. Both conserved end residues are trimmed from each CDR3.

cdr3_length	v_call	cdr3_aa
13	TRBV28	ASSPGQTTTTEAF
12	TRBV29-1	SVERQGGADTQY
11	TRBV29-1	SVIGLVMYEQY
14	TRBV2	ASKGGGGRSQETQY
16	TRBV13	ASRWRGRGAANTGELF
14	TRBV4-2	ASSQEASGNYNEQF
13	TRBV19	ASSIDRETNYGYT
14	TRBV4-1	ASSQPRAGPNTEAF
12	TRBV11-2	ASSFNGGDGELF
13	TRBV6-4	ASALEDRGPNEQF
10	TRBV2	ASSNQGNEAF
13	TRBV4-2	ASSQVTTGRSEAF
12	TRBV28	ASSEGGGFETQY
12	TRBV5-1	ASSVDRGGETQY
14	TRBV27	AIAAAAGALYNEQF
11	TRBV9	ASSVGQDTGYT
13	TRBV7-9	ASSSLQGAGTEAF
13	TRBV5-6	ASSLGDRELGGYT
12	TRBV27	ASSLSGPAREQY
14	TRBV19	ASKNPFGGTARGYT
11	TRBV30	AWSAGLAGDQF
13	TRBV4-2	ASSLDSTNTGELF
12	TRBV28	ASSPLAGWNEQY
14	TRBV18	ASSPSPGTRGDTQY
12	TRBV30	AWSVPGFNYGYT
13	TRBV5-1	ASSPSPATNEKLF
15	TRBV6-1	ASSELLRLSSYNEQF
12	TRBV7-7	ASSPGTGYDEQY
11	TRBV6-1	ASEEQMNTEAF
15	TRBV28	ASSFEDRGRGNEKLF
14	TRBV4-1	ASSPTLAGGPYEQY
9	TRBV13	ASSYNYEQY
13	TRBV27	ASSSLAGGPNEQF
12	TRBV6-5	ASSSDRGNQPQH
6	TRBV20-1	SAEGYT
13	TRBV28	ASSFGGQGLYGYT
15	TRBV2	ASRKGSGQGQNQPQH
14	TRBV5-6	ASTLGTQVSTDTQY
15	TRBV5-1	ASSLATSGGALDEQF
11	TRBV6-4	ASKGQSNQPQH
12	TRBV11-3	ASSLHGATDTQY
12	TRBV5-1	ASSLSGVEETQY
13	TRBV11-2	ASSLASGADHEQY
11	TRBV11-3	ASSFGRTDTQY
12	TRBV2	ASSGQLSGNTIY
12	TRBV7-6	ASSAARGGNEQF
11	TRBV7-8	ASSLAPGNIQY
12	TRBV7-2	ASSLGLASDTQY
17	TRBV7-9	AGTPPGLAGGAVYNEQF
14	TRBV28	ASSPLTQGSGRKLF
9	TRBV29-1	SAGGGDEQF
13	TRBV7-2	ASSLGDSPRNEQF
16	TRBV9	ASSEGLAGFSGANVLT
13	TRBV18	ASSERRTDTGELF
11	TRBV7-2	ASSSDRVYEQY